This T cell receptor beta chain was sequenced in a study of blood T cell repertoires in COVID-19. Study background: T cells, B-cell-depleted T cells, or PBMCs supplied cDNA or gDNA.

The germline gives CDR1 SNHLY, CDR2 FYNNEI. The CDR3 contains 13 residues. Between the trimmed V and J ends, which lost 7 bases and 13 bases, there was a span of 17 bases. This clone was seen a handful of times. As handled by the study authors: The assay estimated nucleated cells by amplifying reference gene primers. Assay: immunoSEQ multiplex PCR; the TCRdb copy retains only in-frame clones and omits some. V and J calls and clone size are as listed in that table; D and trimming were resolved from the DNA. The sample has approximately 260,000 clones; around 86% are singletons. The receptor was isolated from a woman in her sixties or seventies with active or convalescent COVID-19. Sequencing was done on a sample of peripheral blood. V gene TRBV2 combines with J gene TRBJ1-6, with D maybe TRBD1 (6 bases). The CDR3 loop reads CASKGGPYEPLHF. The CDR3 DNA reads TGTGCCAGCAAAGGGGGACCCTACGAGCCCCTCCACTTT. Together with reference TRBV2 and TRBJ1-6, the CDR3 gives the full variable domain: EPEVTQTPSHQVTQMGQEVILRCVPISNHLYFYWYRQILGQKVEFLVSFYNNEISEKSEIFDDQFSVERPDGSNFTLKIRSTKLEDSAMYFCASKGGPYEPLHFGNGTRLTVT.